The 23 T cell receptor beta chains below all came from one sample that was sequenced in a study of blood T cells in healthy people across ages. It was with a sample-barcoded 5' primer and a J-beta primer mix that a second PCR of roughly 6 to 12 cycles was run. TCRdb re-analysed the 5' RACE reads in MiXCR, keeping a single row per CDR3 protein. The table shows around 650,000 distinct CDR3 sequences, with about 30% occurring only once. The specimen was blood. These receptors were taken from a woman over 75 in good health.

This clonotype was observed at least ten times. This chain joins TRBV7-9 and TRBJ1-5; D possibly corresponds to TRBD1 (6 bases). The length of the CDR3 is 14 residues. Germline-derived CDR1 and CDR2 are SEHNR and FQNEAQ (reference sequence). The germline V and J ends were trimmed by 5 bases and 4 bases, with 12 bases remaining between them. The CDR3 nucleotides are TGTGCCAGCAGCACGCTACAGGGAAATCAGCCCCAGCATTTT. This sequence encodes CASSTLQGNQPQHF.

This clonotype was detected a few times. The junction shows a germline mismatch at one end, possibly a read error. This chain connects TRBV7-2 to TRBJ1-2; 8 bases match TRBD1. Germline CDR1 SGHTA, CDR2 FQGNSA. The CDR3 extends over 15 amino acids. CDR3 coding DNA: TGTGCTAGCAGCACGCCGACAGGGGCCATTTATGGCTACACCTTC. It specifies CASSTPTGAIYGYTF.

The chain joins TRBV18 to TRBJ1-5; tentative D call: TRBD1 (5 bases). CDR3 length equals 18 residues. Trimming took 3 bases from V and 0 from J, leaving 18 bases between them. The germline CDR1 and CDR2 sequences are KGHSH and LQKENI. CDR3 amino acids: CASSPIGAGRGSNQPQHF. The CDR3 DNA reads as TGTGCCAGCTCACCGATTGGGGCAGGCCGGGGTAGCAATCAGCCCCAGCATTTT.

This clonotype was counted ten times or more. The rearrangement links TRBV20-1 to TRBJ2-1, with D unclear. The germline V gene encodes CDR1 DFQATT and CDR2 SNEGSKA (reference sequence). With 5 bases removed from V and 6 bases from J, the gap between germline ends came to 11 bases. The CDR3 runs 12 residues. The DNA for the CDR3 is TGCAGTGCTCTTCAAGGGCGCAATGAGCAGTTCTTC. It encodes CSALQGRNEQFF.

This clonotype was seen a handful of times. The chain employs TRBV30 and TRBJ2-6; tentatively, D is TRBD1 or TRBD2 (5 bases each). In germline, CDR1 is GTSNPN, CDR2 SVGIG (reference sequence). Trimming took 2 bases from V and 0 from J, leaving 14 bases between them. The CDR3 totals 17 residues. CDR3 sequence reads: CAWSLPGRVSGANVLTF. CDR3 in DNA: TGTGCCTGGAGTTTACCGGGACGGGTCTCTGGGGCCAACGTCCTGACTTTC.

The chain links TRBV10-2 to TRBJ2-7, with TRBD2 identical over 8 bases. Unmatched junction bases numbered 6, after V lost 1 base and J lost 7 bases. Germline lookup yields CDR1 WSHSY and CDR2 SAAADI. The CDR3 runs 14 residues. The CDR3 sequence: CASSEFRTSREQYV. The CDR3 DNA sequence: TGCGCCAGCAGTGAGTTCCGGACTAGCCGTGAGCAGTACGTC.

Ten or more counts support this clonotype. V and J are TRBV3-1 and TRBJ2-7, with D maybe TRBD1 (5 bases). Trimming pared 4 bases from V and 6 bases from J, leaving 16 bases between. CDR3 length equals 14 residues. CDR1 is LGHDT and CDR2 is YNNKEL in the germline V gene (reference sequence). The CDR3 loop is CASSPGLLQGEQYF. The CDR3 nucleotides read TGTGCCAGCAGCCCGGGTCTCCTTCAGGGCGAGCAGTACTTC.

This clonotype was detected a few times. This sequence may be a read error, since a much larger clone differs from it by one base. V and J are TRBV4-3 and TRBJ2-5; no reliable D call. This CDR3 spans 14 amino acids. Germline V gene data show CDR1 as LGHNA and CDR2 as YSLEER. The CDR3 region has the DNA TGCGCCGGCAGCCAAGGCGGACGGGAAGAGACCCAGTACTTC. Residues: CAGSQGGREETQYF.

This clonotype was recorded many times. This chain's CDR3 is CASRRTGQRSYEQYF. The DNA for the CDR3 is TGTGCCAGCAGGAGGACAGGGCAGCGCTCCTACGAGCAGTACTTC. This rearrangement joins TRBV5-6 to TRBJ2-7; TRBD1 agrees at 8 bases. With 5 bases clipped from V and 0 bases from J, the junction kept 7 bases outside the gene matches. Looked up from germline, CDR1 is SGHDT and CDR2 is YYEEEE. The CDR3 length is 15 residues.

Turning to this clonotype: This may stem from a read error, because a much larger clone lies one nucleotide away. The J gene is TRBJ1-2, the V gene TRBV5-7, with TRBD1 matching 7 bases. Being an ORF, TRBV5-7 has a function that is uncertain. V lost 0 bases to trimming and J lost 1 base; unmatched junction nucleotides: 18. CDR3 length: 20 amino acids. This chain's CDR3 is CASSLVLMIVRTGNNYGYTF. In nucleotides, the CDR3 is TGTGCCAGCAGCTTGGTCCTTATGATAGTCCGGACAGGCAATAACTATGGCTACACCTTC.

This clonotype was counted at least ten times. This chain joins TRBV4-2 and TRBJ2-3; a possible D gene is TRBD2 (5 bases). V was pared by 3 bases and J by 0 bases, with 10 bases between. The CDR3 is 15 residues long. The germline CDR1 and CDR2 sequences are LGHNA and YNFKEQ. The CDR3: CASSQTTVSTDTQYF. The CDR3 nucleotides read TGTGCCAGCAGCCAGACTACAGTTAGCACAGATACGCAGTATTTT.

As to this clonotype: Just one base apart from a much larger clone, this may be a read error. The V call is TRBV21-1, the J call TRBJ2-3; the table's D gene call, TRBD1, was not cross checked with the DNA. TRBV21-1 is termed a pseudogene. The CDR3 has 20 residues. Here the CDR3 reads CASSKVSCVRGQGGTDTQYF. In nucleotides, the CDR3 is TGTGCCAGCAGCAAAGTTAGTTGTGTTAGGGGACAGGGGGGCACAGATACGCAGTATTTT.

The chain is built from TRBV7-9 and TRBJ2-4, with unresolved D. The ends were cut back, 2 bases at V and 8 bases at J, with 10 bases in the middle. CDR3 length: 13 residues. Germline CDR1 reads SEHNR; CDR2 reads FQNEAQ (reference sequence). The CDR3 nucleotides read TGTGCCAGCAGCTTAAGTGATCTGGACATTCAGTACTTC. Translating gives CASSLSDLDIQYF.

V is TRBV5-1 and J is TRBJ2-1; D perhaps matches TRBD2 (6 bases). The CDR3 loop spans 17 amino acids. Trimming took off 2 bases at V and 7 bases at J, with 22 bases between the two ends. CDR1 and CDR2 (germline): SGHRS, YFSETQ. The CDR3 bases are TGCGCCAGCAGCTTAGGTGGGAGGTCGTCTTTTGTGAATGAGCAGTTCTTC. Protein: CASSLGGRSSFVNEQFF.

This clonotype was counted many times. This chain uses TRBV12-3 or TRBV12-4 with TRBJ2-3; possibly TRBD1 for D (6 bases). The CDR3 is 18 amino acids. Trimming cost V 3 bases and J 0 bases, with 19 bases left between them. CDR3 nucleotide sequence: TGTGCCAGCAGTTTGAGCAGGGGCGCGTTTATAAGCACAGATACGCAGTATTTT. It specifies CASSLSRGAFISTDTQYF.

The chain uses TRBV12-3 or TRBV12-4 and TRBJ2-5; D perhaps matches TRBD1 (7 bases). The CDR3 is 14 amino acids. Trimming stripped 3 bases from V and 11 bases from J, with 19 bases between. DNA of the CDR3: TGTGCCAGCAGTTTGGCGGGGCCCCCACAGGGGCAGTACTTC. It specifies CASSLAGPPQGQYF.

This clonotype was seen many times. V and J are TRBV20-1 and TRBJ1-2; D is unresolved. CDR1 DFQATT and CDR2 SNEGSKA come from the germline V gene (reference sequence). V was cut by 5 bases and J by 4 bases, with 14 bases left in between. The CDR3 spans 13 residues. The CDR3 DNA reads TGCAGTGCTGAATCGAGGTTGGGCTATGGCTACACCTTC. Translation gives CSAESRLGYGYTF.

The chain is built from TRBV12-3 or TRBV12-4 and TRBJ1-1; no definite D call. Deletions cut 2 bases from V and 3 bases from J, with 7 bases between. The CDR3 totals 13 residues. CDR3 sequence (DNA): TGTGCCAGCAGTTTAATAGGACACACTGAAGCTTTCTTT. It translates to CASSLIGHTEAFF.

A remark on this clonotype: Just one base apart from a much larger clone, this may be a read error. A read error is likely, as this CDR3 ends without the conserved phenylalanine or tryptophan. V and J are TRBV3-1 and TRBJ1-6, with a weak D call TRBD1 (5 bases). In germline, CDR1 is LGHDT, CDR2 YNNKEL (reference sequence). The CDR3 has 16 amino acids. V was clipped by 1 base and J by 11 bases, with 18 bases between them. This CDR3 reads CASSQGSRVGTAPLHL. The CDR3 DNA follows: TGTGCCAGCAGCCAAGGGAGCCGAGTAGGGACGGCACCCCTCCACTTG.

DNA for the CDR3: TGCAGTGCCCTAAGCCGGGGGGGCACAGATACGCAGTATTTT. Its protein product is CSALSRGGTDTQYF. The V gene is TRBV20-1, the J gene TRBJ2-3, with 7 bases that match TRBD2. The germline gives CDR1 DFQATT, CDR2 SNEGSKA (reference sequence). V shed 6 bases and J 1 base; nucleotides not matched to a gene: 7. The CDR3 extends over 14 amino acids.

This clonotype was detected ten times or more. This chain connects TRBV6-2 or TRBV6-3 to TRBJ1-5, with D possibly being TRBD1 (5 bases). The ends were cut back, 4 bases at V and 4 bases at J, with 20 bases in the middle. Germline V gives CDR1 MNHEY, CDR2 SVGEGT. This CDR3 contains 17 residues. The CDR3 nucleotides are TGTGCCAGCAGTTCCCCGGGACTAGGAAGAGGGAATCAGCCCCAGCATTTT. It translates to CASSSPGLGRGNQPQHF.

The V gene is TRBV15, the J gene TRBJ2-1; possible D gene TRBD2, 6 bases. Between the trimmed V and J ends, which lost 2 bases and 6 bases, there was a span of 11 bases. Germline V gene data show CDR1 as LNHNV and CDR2 as YYDKDF (reference sequence). This CDR3 is 14 amino acids long. The CDR3, as DNA: TGTGCCACCAGCAGAATGAGGGAGGCCAATGAGCAGTTCTTC. It specifies CATSRMREANEQFF.

This clonotype was seen many times. The gene calls are TRBV20-1 and TRBJ2-5, with 9 bases fitting TRBD1. V shed 1 base, J shed 6 bases, and the junction held 9 bases outside the gene matches. CDR1 and CDR2 from the germline V gene are DFQATT and SNEGSKA (reference sequence). This CDR3 comprises 15 residues. CDR3 region: CSARGTGQGRKTQYF. CDR3 bases: TGCAGTGCTAGAGGGACGGGACAGGGTAGGAAGACCCAGTACTTC.